The next 31 T cell receptor beta chains were all read from a single sample in a study of HIV-infected patients and healthy controls. Via MiXCR, TCRdb re-called the 5' RACE reads, giving one row per CDR3 protein. The sample shows approximately 67,000 distinct CDR3 sequences, about 16% of them seen only once. Sequencing was done on a sample of CD4+ T cells from blood. All receptors come from a human donor in good health.

This clonotype turned up a few times. The chain has TRBV5-1 and TRBJ2-3; D could derive from TRBD1 or TRBD2 (6 bases each). The CDR3 runs 16 residues. The germline gives CDR1 SGHRS, CDR2 YFSETQ. Trimming removed 0 bases at V and 4 bases at J, with 15 bases between. In DNA form, the CDR3 reads TGCGCCAGCAGCTTGGGGGGGGCAGCCCGAGCAGATACGCAGTATTTT. It is translated as CASSLGGAARADTQYF.

The chain combines TRBV6-2 or TRBV6-3 with TRBJ2-2, with D tentatively TRBD1 or TRBD2 (6 bases each). From germline, CDR1 is MNHEY and CDR2 SVGEGT. CDR3 length: 16 amino acids. V lost 6 bases, J lost 6 bases, and 20 bases lay in between. CDR3 nucleotides: TGTGCCAGCAGCCTGACGGGGGCGGAATTTGCCGGGGAGCTGTTTTTT. It encodes CASSLTGAEFAGELFF.

The sample holds a few counts of this clonotype. The chain carries TRBV5-4 and TRBJ1-2; D is undetermined. The CDR3 extends over 18 amino acids. The germline V gene has CDR1 SGHNT and CDR2 YYREEE (reference sequence). Trimming removed 3 bases at V and 0 bases at J, with 21 bases between. This CDR3 is CASSWRTAARTSNYGYTF. Written as DNA, the CDR3 is TGTGCCAGCAGCTGGCGGACGGCGGCACGGACTTCTAACTATGGCTACACCTTC.

J is TRBJ2-5 and V is TRBV27; weak D call: TRBD2 (6 bases). Trimming stripped 1 base from V and 5 bases from J, with 11 bases between. Germline lookup yields CDR1 MNHEY and CDR2 SMNVEV (reference sequence). The CDR3 is made up of 14 amino acids. The CDR3 sequence is CASSLYRAGETQYF. CDR3 bases: TGTGCCAGCAGTTTATACCGGGCGGGGGAGACCCAGTACTTC.

This clonotype occurred a few times. V is TRBV5-1 and J is TRBJ1-1, with D possibly matching TRBD1 (5 bases). The CDR3 runs to 15 residues. Per germline, CDR1 SGHRS and CDR2 YFSETQ. V gave up 0 bases and J gave up 1 base, with 10 bases separating them. The CDR3 loop reads CASSLVGAPNTEAFF. The CDR3 nucleotides read TGCGCCAGCAGCTTGGTTGGGGCGCCGAACACTGAAGCTTTCTTT.

This clonotype was counted many times. The rearrangement joins TRBV7-6 to TRBJ2-2, with D perhaps being TRBD1 or TRBD2 (5 bases each). Germline V gene sequence: CDR1 SGHVS, CDR2 FNYEAQ. This CDR3 has 16 residues. Trimming removed 4 bases from V and 4 bases from J, with 16 bases in between. CDR3 amino acids: CASSSRDPRGTGELFF. DNA of the CDR3: TGTGCCAGCAGCTCAAGGGACCCCCGGGGCACCGGGGAGCTGTTTTTT.

The genes are TRBV6-2 or TRBV6-3 and TRBJ2-1; D may match TRBD1 or TRBD2 (7 bases each). Germline-derived CDR1 and CDR2 are MNHEY and SVGEGT. Trimming pared 8 bases from V and 5 bases from J, leaving 22 bases between. The CDR3 length is 16 residues. The CDR3 sequence is CASGGRGRLYHNEQFF. The CDR3 DNA follows: TGTGCCAGCGGGGGGAGGGGGCGGTTGTACCACAATGAGCAGTTCTTC.

Only a few counts were recorded for this clonotype. This rearrangement joins TRBV4-1 to TRBJ2-5; a weak D match, TRBD2 (5 bases). Trimming pared 2 bases from V and 3 bases from J, leaving 13 bases between. CDR3 size: 15 residues. The V gene's germline CDR1 is MGHRA and CDR2 YSYEKL. DNA for the CDR3: TGCGCCAGCAGCCAACAACGAGGGCCTAAAGAGACCCAGTACTTC. Translation: CASSQQRGPKETQYF.

This clonotype was seen only a few times. The chain carries TRBV25-1 and TRBJ2-4; D is unclear. Looked up from germline, CDR1 is MGHDK and CDR2 is SYGVNS. Trimming left V 2 bases short and J 7 bases short, with 24 bases between. The CDR3 contains 18 residues. CDR3 nucleotide sequence: TGTGCCAGCAGTGAAGTGCCCGAGAAGGGCGAGAGGCTTAACATTCAGTACTTC. This encodes CASSEVPEKGERLNIQYF.

This chain connects TRBV24-1 to TRBJ1-1; 10 nucleotides agree with TRBD1. The germline CDR1 and CDR2 sequences are KGHDR and SFDVKD. There are 12 residues in the CDR3. J was trimmed by 5 bases and V by 12 bases; bases with no gene match: 5. In DNA, the CDR3 is TGTGCCGTCGGACAGGGGGGAACTGAAGCTTTCTTT. It is translated as CAVGQGGTEAFF.

This clonotype was seen only a few times. The chain links TRBV4-1 to TRBJ1-5; D is undetermined. CDR3 length equals 17 residues. V dropped 0 bases and J dropped 0 bases, with 12 bases sitting between them. The V gene's germline CDR1 is MGHRA and CDR2 YSYEKL. CDR3: CASSQDMGGYSNQPQHF. The CDR3 DNA is TGCGCCAGCAGCCAAGATATGGGCGGGTATAGCAATCAGCCCCAGCATTTT.

The V and J genes are TRBV15 and TRBJ1-5; 7 nucleotides line up with TRBD1. The V gene's germline CDR1 is LNHNV and CDR2 YYDKDF (reference sequence). CDR3 length: 17 residues. J was trimmed by 3 bases and V by 1 base; bases with no gene match: 9. The chain's CDR3 is CATSRGPLGGSNQPQHF. In nucleotides, the CDR3 is TGTGCCACCAGCAGAGGCCCCTTAGGGGGCTCCAATCAGCCCCAGCATTTT.

V and J are TRBV20-1 and TRBJ2-7; D might be TRBD1 (6 bases). V lost 3 bases to trimming and J lost 5 bases, with 17 bases between them. The CDR3 loop spans 14 amino acids. Germline values: CDR1 DFQATT, CDR2 SNEGSKA (reference sequence). The CDR3 coding sequence is TGCAGTGCTAGCTCGACAGGCCCTGGGAACGAGCAGTACTTC. Amino acid sequence: CSASSTGPGNEQYF.

This chain joins TRBV27 and TRBJ1-6; no clear D. Trimming removed 4 bases from V and 7 bases from J, with 8 bases in between. CDR3 length equals 13 residues. CDR1 is MNHEY and CDR2 is SMNVEV in the germline V gene (reference sequence). DNA of the CDR3: TGTGCCAGCAGTTCGGGTTGGAATTCACCCCTCCACTTT. This encodes CASSSGWNSPLHF.

This clonotype was seen ten or more times. This chain connects TRBV7-2 to TRBJ1-5; D may be TRBD1 (6 bases). Germline-derived CDR1 and CDR2 are SGHTA and FQGNSA. V was shortened by 5 bases and J by 5 bases, with 16 bases between the two germline ends. The CDR3 sequence is 15 residues long. The CDR3 protein is CASSRQTGDHQPQHF. In nucleotides, the CDR3 is TGTGCCAGCAGCCGCCAGACAGGAGACCATCAGCCCCAGCATTTT.

The table lists this clonotype with a few counts. The chain joins TRBV7-9 to TRBJ2-2; a possible D gene is TRBD1 (5 bases). The CDR3 sequence is 14 residues long. Trimming left V 3 bases short and J 7 bases short, with 12 bases between. CDR1 and CDR2 from the germline V gene are SEHNR and FQNEAQ (reference sequence). The CDR3 protein is CASSLSGFVGELFF. The CDR3 region has the DNA TGTGCCAGCAGCTTGTCAGGGTTCGTCGGGGAGCTGTTTTTT.

This clonotype was counted many times. The chain carries TRBV21-1 and TRBJ1-6; TRBD1, the D gene given by the table, was not confirmed from the DNA. TRBV21-1 counts as a pseudogene. The CDR3 has 15 residues. CDR3 sequence (DNA): TGTGCCAGCAGCAAAGTCCGGGTCAGGGGATCACCCCTCCACTTT. Amino acid sequence: CASSKVRVRGSPLHF.

This clonotype has at least ten counts. This chain joins TRBV20-1 and TRBJ2-7; TRBD2 aligns across 7 bases. The germline gives CDR1 DFQATT, CDR2 SNEGSKA (reference sequence). After removal of 3 bases from V and 0 bases from J, the junction contained 2 bases not matched to a gene. CDR3 length: 13 residues. CDR3 in amino acids: CSASRGDSYEQYF. The DNA of the CDR3 is TGCAGTGCTAGTCGGGGGGACTCCTACGAGCAGTACTTC.

This clonotype has a handful of counts. The V call is TRBV5-4, the J call TRBJ2-7; 7 bases fit TRBD2. Germline V lookup: CDR1 SGHNT, CDR2 YYREEE (reference sequence). With 5 bases clipped from V and 7 bases from J, the junction kept 12 bases outside the gene matches. The CDR3 is 14 residues long. The CDR3 here is CASSRELAASEQYF. Here the CDR3 DNA reads TGTGCCAGCAGTCGGGAGCTAGCGGCGAGTGAGCAGTACTTC.

This clonotype was seen a few times. The chain uses TRBV6-2 or TRBV6-3 and TRBJ2-7; the D gene is possibly TRBD1 (6 bases). Trimming removed 9 bases at V and 6 bases at J, with 15 bases between. Germline V lookup: CDR1 MNHEY, CDR2 SVGEGT. The CDR3 runs 12 residues. CDR3 in amino acids: CARGTGKTEQYF. CDR3 nucleotides: TGTGCCAGGGGTACAGGGAAAACCGAGCAGTACTTC.

The rearrangement uses TRBV20-1 and TRBJ1-1, with unresolved D. CDR3 size: 13 residues. The ends were cut back, 1 base at V and 2 bases at J, with 8 bases in the middle. From germline, CDR1 is DFQATT and CDR2 SNEGSKA (reference sequence). The CDR3 DNA reads as TGCAGTGCTAGAGTGGCAGGAAACACTGAAGCTTTCTTT. Translation: CSARVAGNTEAFF.

This clonotype was observed a handful of times. This chain links TRBV18 with TRBJ1-5, with TRBD1 matching 9 bases. J gave up 7 bases and V 5 bases, and 9 bases lay outside the gene matches. The CDR3 extends over 15 amino acids. The germline V gene encodes CDR1 KGHSH and CDR2 LQKENI. The CDR3 DNA is TGTGCCAGCTCAATTTCCGGGACAGGGAACCAGCCCCAGCATTTT. Translated: CASSISGTGNQPQHF.

The genes are TRBV4-3 and TRBJ2-5; D remains unclear. Germline V gene data show CDR1 as LGHNA and CDR2 as YSLEER. Trimming cost V 0 bases and J 5 bases, with 16 bases left between them. This CDR3 is built from 16 residues. CDR3 nucleotide sequence: TGCGCCAGCAGCCAAGATTACCAGAGTGCAACTGAGACCCAGTACTTC. Protein sequence: CASSQDYQSATETQYF.

The chain has TRBV3-1 and TRBJ1-1; D might be TRBD1 (5 bases). Deletions cut 5 bases from V and 4 bases from J, with 17 bases between. In germline, CDR1 is LGHDT, CDR2 YNNKEL (reference sequence). The CDR3 consists of 15 residues. Here the CDR3 reads CASSTRSEGSTEAFF. As DNA, the CDR3 is TGTGCCAGCAGCACCCGGTCAGAGGGGAGCACTGAAGCTTTCTTT.

The gene calls are TRBV7-2 and TRBJ1-1; no firm D call. The CDR3 extends over 14 amino acids. V lost 5 bases and J lost 4, with 14 bases in between. Germline CDR1 SGHTA, CDR2 FQGNSA. The CDR3 DNA reads TGTGCCAGCAGCCTGGGCCGTAGTAGCACTGAAGCTTTCTTT. It translates to CASSLGRSSTEAFF. Together with reference TRBV7-2 and TRBJ1-1, the CDR3 gives the full variable domain: GAGVSQSPSNKVTEKGKDVELRCDPISGHTALYWYRQSLGQGLEFLIYFQGNSAPDKSGLPSDRFSAERTGGSVSTLTIQRTQQEDSAVYLCASSLGRSSTEAFFGQGTRLTVV.

The CDR3 bases are TGTGCCAGCAGCTTAGGGGGCTCTAGCTATGGCTACACCTTC. As protein: CASSLGGSSYGYTF. J is TRBJ1-2 and V is TRBV7-9; weak D call: TRBD1 (5 bases). The germline CDR1 and CDR2 sequences are SEHNR and FQNEAQ (reference sequence). V was shortened by 1 base and J by 4 bases, with 10 bases between the two germline ends. The CDR3 length is 14 residues.

There are many counts of this clonotype. The chain carries TRBV11-1 and TRBJ2-1, with TRBD1 matching 7 bases. CDR1 and CDR2 from the germline V gene are SGHAT and FQDESV (reference sequence). Losses at the gene ends were 5 bases for V and 11 bases for J; bases not matched to a gene: 12. This CDR3 region has 14 residues. The CDR3 coding sequence is TGTGCCAGCAGCCAGCCCCCTCAACAGGGGCAGCAGTTCTTC. This gives the protein CASSQPPQQGQQFF.

The chain uses TRBV7-3 and TRBJ2-2, with 9 positions matching TRBD2. Germline loops: CDR1 SGHTA, CDR2 FQGTGA. The CDR3 has 16 residues. V shed 4 bases and J 7 bases; nucleotides not matched to a gene: 10. CDR3 DNA: TGTGCCAGCAGCTCCCGTGGCGGGAGGGCCGGCGGGGAGCTGTTTTTT. Translation gives CASSSRGGRAGGELFF. The full variable domain, completed using reference TRBV7-3 and TRBJ2-2, is GAGVSQTPSNKVTEKGKYVELRCDPISGHTALYWYRQSLGQGPEFLIYFQGTGAADDSGLPNDRFFAVRPEGSVSTLKIQRTERGDSAVYLCASSSRGGRAGGELFFGEGSRLTVL.

The genes are TRBV3-1 and TRBJ2-3; TRBD2 aligns across 8 bases. V was pared by 1 base and J by 2 bases, with 8 bases of the junction left unmatched. The germline V gene has CDR1 LGHDT and CDR2 YNNKEL (reference sequence). The CDR3 consists of 17 residues. This CDR3 reads CASSQGPSGPTTDTQYF. The CDR3 DNA reads as TGTGCCAGCAGCCAAGGTCCTAGCGGGCCTACCACAGATACGCAGTATTTT.

V usage is TRBV12-3 or TRBV12-4 and J usage is TRBJ2-3; 16 bases agree with TRBD2. J was trimmed by 4 bases and V by 5 bases; bases with no gene match: 9. The CDR3 length is 18 residues. In DNA, the CDR3 is TGTGCCAGCAGTAACGTCGGGACTAGCGGGGGGGATGCAGATACGCAGTATTTT. Encoded protein: CASSNVGTSGGDADTQYF.

The sample holds many counts of this clonotype. The CDR3 protein is CASSLIRDQNTEAFF. The CDR3 DNA follows: TGTGCCAGCAGCCTCATCCGGGACCAGAACACTGAAGCTTTCTTT. This rearrangement joins TRBV11-2 to TRBJ1-1; possible D gene TRBD1, 5 bases. Trimming took 5 bases from V and 1 from J, leaving 14 bases between them. Germline V gives CDR1 SGHAT, CDR2 FQNNGV. CDR3 length: 15 amino acids.